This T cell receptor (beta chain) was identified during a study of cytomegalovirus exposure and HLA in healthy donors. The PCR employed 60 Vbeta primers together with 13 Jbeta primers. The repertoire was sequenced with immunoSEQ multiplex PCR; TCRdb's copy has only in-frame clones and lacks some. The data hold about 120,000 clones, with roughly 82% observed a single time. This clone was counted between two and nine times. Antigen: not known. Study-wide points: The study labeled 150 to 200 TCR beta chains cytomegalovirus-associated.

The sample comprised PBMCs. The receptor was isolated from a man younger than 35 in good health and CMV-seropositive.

CDR3 sequence reads: CASSPGLPGGLFF. For the CDR3, the DNA is TGTGCCAGCAGCCCGGGACTGCCTGGTGGGCTGTTCTTC. The rearrangement uses TRBV6-5 and TRBJ2-1; maybe TRBD2 (6 bases). Per germline, CDR1 MNHEY and CDR2 SVGAGI. This CDR3 has 13 residues. V was pared by 6 bases and J by 15 bases, with 21 bases between.